This is a list of T cell receptor beta chains from one sample in a study of cytomegalovirus exposure and HLA in healthy donors. TCRdb keeps only in-frame clones here, not all; method: immunoSEQ multiplex PCR. The table includes around 200,000 clones, 70% to 80% detected once. Sequencing was carried out using PBMCs. The receptors shown here come from a woman aged 60 to 75 in good health and CMV-seropositive. The conserved cysteine and the conserved F or W are not part of the CDR3 here. Fields, in order: V gene, CDR3 protein.

v_gene: TRBV6-5; CDR3aa: ASIKEGRTEAF
v_gene: TRBV30; CDR3aa: AWNRDRGSTYGYT
v_gene: TRBV5-6; CDR3aa: ASSGRGPGGYT
v_gene: TRBV7-9; CDR3aa: ASSFPTGGGTDTQY
v_gene: TRBV19; CDR3aa: ASSIGAGGRSEQF
v_gene: TRBV5-1; CDR3aa: ASSLVQGAGYT
v_gene: TRBV11-2; CDR3aa: ASSLGSGGAIDTQY
v_gene: TRBV6-1; CDR3aa: ASAGTGGIDTQY
v_gene: TRBV2; CDR3aa: ASSVTENTEAF
v_gene: TRBV11-2; CDR3aa: ASSLGGTSVGTTEAF
v_gene: TRBV11-3; CDR3aa: ASSSHTGELF
v_gene: TRBV5-1; CDR3aa: ASSGGGAGTGELF
v_gene: TRBV10-3; CDR3aa: AISESASGGALKTQY
v_gene: TRBV25-1; CDR3aa: ASSDRTSEANEQF
v_gene: TRBV7-2; CDR3aa: ASSLQGGEQY
v_gene: TRBV18; CDR3aa: ASSPLGRDSPLH
v_gene: TRBV18; CDR3aa: ASSRGTGVAEQF
v_gene: TRBV27; CDR3aa: ASSTTGGGNGYT
v_gene: TRBV7-2; CDR3aa: ASSLASGSQETQY
v_gene: TRBV5-1; CDR3aa: ASRQLQETQY
v_gene: TRBV29-1; CDR3aa: SVASGGGGETQY
v_gene: TRBV6-4; CDR3aa: ASSDGTVNTEAF
v_gene: TRBV6-6; CDR3aa: ASRHTDTQY
v_gene: TRBV5-6; CDR3aa: ASSLEWTGAEQY
v_gene: TRBV6-5; CDR3aa: ASSYAGYSSYEQY
v_gene: TRBV5-1; CDR3aa: ASSETGGSSYEQY
v_gene: TRBV4-1; CDR3aa: ASSQDRLAGYNEQF
v_gene: TRBV30; CDR3aa: AWSGGQSYNEQF
v_gene: TRBV7-7; CDR3aa: ASSLGTPSYNEQF
v_gene: TRBV7-2; CDR3aa: ASSLAASGGQETQY
v_gene: TRBV4-2; CDR3aa: ASSQRLTLSGGAYEQY
v_gene: TRBV11-2; CDR3aa: ASSPASGDTEAF
v_gene: TRBV5-5; CDR3aa: ASSFYAARTGDYGYT
v_gene: TRBV7-8; CDR3aa: ASSLEAAYEQY
v_gene: TRBV5-1; CDR3aa: ASSPGQTTDTQY